Listed below are T cell receptor beta chains from one sample, sequenced in a study of OX40 agonist ivuxolimab in advanced cancers. Produced via immunoSEQ multiplex PCR; TCRdb's table is partial and in-frame only. Of roughly 11,000 clones detected, more than 70% appear once; the ten largest clones hold around 29%. The sequencing used CD4+ or CD8+ T cells sorted from blood, collected in a trial of the OX40 agonist ivuxolimab. The receptors shown here come from an adult with an advanced solid tumor such as melanoma, head and neck, liver or kidney cancer. CDR3s include the opening cysteine and the closing phenylalanine or tryptophan. Each record gives: V gene, clone size, D gene, J gene, CDR3 DNA, CDR3 protein. D genes are given only for firm matches. Clone size is given for some rows only: seen once, a few or many times, or a class if the clone is expanded.

TRBV6-6	NA	TRBD1	TRBJ2-6	TGTGCCAGCAGAAAGACAGGGCCATCTGGGGCCAACGTCCTGACTTTC	CASRKTGPSGANVLTF
TRBV4-3	NA	NA	TRBJ2-7	TGCGCCAGCAGCCAGACCGTAACCGGGACCGCAGCCGAGCAGTACTTC	CASSQTVTGTAAEQYF
TRBV7-9	NA	NA	TRBJ2-7	TGTGCCAGCAGCTCCTGGACCGGTTTTCACGAGCAGTACTTC	CASSSWTGFHEQYF
TRBV5-4	NA	NA	TRBJ2-2	TGTGCCAGCAGCTCCGGGTCAGGGATGGACACCGGGGAGCTGTTTTTT	CASSSGSGMDTGELFF
TRBV9	NA	NA	TRBJ2-3	TGTGCCAGCAGCGTAGGGGTTACAGATACGCAGTATTTT	CASSVGVTDTQYF
TRBV4-3	NA	NA	TRBJ2-1	TGCGCCAGCAGCCTTTACCTAGGGAGCTCCTACAATGAGCAGTTCTTC	CASSLYLGSSYNEQFF
TRBV5-5	NA	TRBD1	TRBJ1-2	TGTGCCAGCAGCGTGGACAGGGGTTCTTATGGCTACACCTTC	CASSVDRGSYGYTF
TRBV11-1	once	NA	TRBJ1-5	TGTGCCAGCAGCCCCCTAGGAGGGCCCTCAAGGCCCCAGCATTTT	CASSPLGGPSRPQHF
TRBV5-6	NA	TRBD1	TRBJ1-1	TGTGCCAGCAGCTTAGGGACAGGAGACACAGCTTTCTTT	CASSLGTGDTAFF
TRBV5-6	NA	NA	TRBJ1-1	TGTGCCAGCAGCGGGATCGGGGAGGGTAGAGGAGCTTTCTTT	CASSGIGEGRGAFF
TRBV6-5	once	NA	TRBJ2-7	TGTGCCAGCAGCAAAACCCAAGGAGGCTACGAGCAGTACTTC	CASSKTQGGYEQYF
TRBV30	NA	TRBD2	TRBJ2-5	TGTGCCTGGAGTGTACCTGGACTAGCGCACAAAGAGACCCAGTACTTC	CAWSVPGLAHKETQYF
TRBV27	NA	NA	TRBJ2-7	TGTGCCAGCAGTTTACTCCGGGCCGCGACGGAGCAGTACTTC	CASSLLRAATEQYF
TRBV11-2	NA	TRBD2	TRBJ2-5	TGTGCCAGCAGCTTAGATTGGGTAGCGGGGGGCCAGAAAGGAGAGACCCAGTACTTC	CASSLDWVAGGQKGETQYF
TRBV27	NA	TRBD1	TRBJ2-3	TGTGCCAGCAGTCCCACGTCCGGGACAGGGATCTTAGATACGCAGTATTTT	CASSPTSGTGILDTQYF
TRBV5-4	NA	NA	TRBJ1-4	TGTGCCAGCAGCTTGGGCGGAGAAGAAAAACTGTTTTTT	CASSLGGEEKLFF
TRBV11-3	NA	NA	TRBJ1-1	TGTGCCAGCAGCCTGGGTACTGAAGCTTTCTTT	CASSLGTEAFF
TRBV19	NA	NA	TRBJ1-2	TGTGCCAGTAGTCCCCTCGGGGGGGAACCCTACTATGGCTACACCTTC	CASSPLGGEPYYGYTF
TRBV7-6	NA	NA	TRBJ2-1	TGTGCCAGCAGCACACAATACAATGAGCAGTTCTTC	CASSTQYNEQFF
TRBV13	NA	NA	TRBJ2-7	TGTGCCAGCAGCTTAACCACTTACGAGCAGTACTTC	CASSLTTYEQYF
TRBV5-1	NA	NA	TRBJ1-1	TGCGCCAGCAGCGACAGAGGCACTGAAGCTTTCTTT	CASSDRGTEAFF
TRBV6-6	NA	NA	TRBJ1-4	TGTGCCAGCACACCGGCAACCCCAACTAATGAAAAACTGTTTTTT	CASTPATPTNEKLFF
TRBV6-6	NA	NA	TRBJ1-1	TGTGCCCCCTCTGAAGCTTTCTTT	CAPSEAFF
TRBV6-5	few	NA	TRBJ1-2	TGTGCCAGCAGTTACTCGGAGGGACTACTCTATGGCTACACCTTC	CASSYSEGLLYGYTF
TRBV9	NA	NA	TRBJ2-3	TGTGCCAGCAGCGTAGAGGGCAGCTTGGGCACAGATACGCAGTATTTT	CASSVEGSLGTDTQYF
TRBV11-3	once	TRBD1	TRBJ2-7	TGTGCCAGCAGCTCGACAGGGGGCGACGAGCAGTACTTC	CASSSTGGDEQYF
TRBV19	NA	NA	TRBJ1-4	TGTGCCAGTAGTATTGGTGAAAAACTGTTTTTT	CASSIGEKLFF
TRBV7-9	NA	NA	TRBJ1-2	TGTGCCAGCAGCTTAGGGCAGGGGATATCTAACTATGGCTACACCTTC	CASSLGQGISNYGYTF
TRBV6-5	NA	TRBD2	TRBJ2-1	TGTGCCAGCAGTTACCCTAGCGGGAGTCGCAATGAGCAGTTCTTC	CASSYPSGSRNEQFF
TRBV6-5	NA	NA	TRBJ1-2	TGTGCCAGCAGACCACGGGGGATCTATGGCTACACCTTC	CASRPRGIYGYTF
TRBV7-8	NA	TRBD1	TRBJ2-7	TGTGCCAGCAGCCCCGGGGGGACAGGGGCTAGGAACGAGCAGTACTTC	CASSPGGTGARNEQYF
TRBV21-1	NA	NA	TRBJ2-2	TGTGCCAGCAGCCAAGCGGAGGGACTAGCGGAAGGACCGAACACCGGGGAGCTGTTTTTT	CASSQAEGLAEGPNTGELFF
TRBV5-6	NA	NA	TRBJ2-7	TGTGCCAGCAGCCAACAAGGTGGCGAGCAGTACTTC	CASSQQGGEQYF
TRBV7-8	NA	TRBD1	TRBJ2-4	TGTGCCAGCAGCTTAGCGAATCCAGGGGGCGACATTCAGTACTTC	CASSLANPGGDIQYF
TRBV4-1	NA	TRBD1	TRBJ1-1	TGCGCCAGCAGCCAAGATCAGGGGGGTGTAGACACTGAAGCTTTCTTT	CASSQDQGGVDTEAFF
TRBV7-6	large	TRBD2	TRBJ2-3	TGTGCCAGCAGCCCGAGCGGGGTGACAGATACGCAGTATTTT	CASSPSGVTDTQYF
TRBV7-9	few	TRBD1	TRBJ2-6	TGTGCCAGCAGCCCACCCGACAGGGGACTTACTAACGTCCTGACTTTC	CASSPPDRGLTNVLTF
TRBV2	NA	NA	TRBJ1-5	TGTGCCAGCAGTCCTCGGGACACCAGAAACAATCAGCCCCAGCATTTT	CASSPRDTRNNQPQHF
TRBV5-4	NA	TRBD1	TRBJ2-1	TGTGCCAGCAGCTACTCAGGGGGTGGTGAGCAGTTCTTC	CASSYSGGGEQFF
TRBV4-2	NA	NA	TRBJ2-2	TGTGCCAGCAGCCAATCGGTGACAGGCACCGGGGAGCTGTTTTTT	CASSQSVTGTGELFF
TRBV18	once	NA	TRBJ1-1	TGTGCCAGCTCACCAGGGACCAAGAACACTGAAGCTTTCTTT	CASSPGTKNTEAFF
TRBV7-8	NA	TRBD2	TRBJ2-3	TGTGCCAGCAGCTTAGATGGCGGGGGGCGGGCAGATACGCAGTATTTT	CASSLDGGGRADTQYF
TRBV28	NA	TRBD2	TRBJ2-1	TGTGCCAGCAGTCCGTCGGGACTAGCTAGCGAGCAGTTCTTC	CASSPSGLASEQFF
TRBV30	NA	NA	TRBJ1-4	TGTGCCTGGAGTTTCGGCCAGCTTAATGAAAAACTGTTTTTT	CAWSFGQLNEKLFF
TRBV4-1	NA	NA	TRBJ2-7	TGCGCCAGCAGCCAAGATAGGGGGGCAGGGCGCGAGCAGTACTTC	CASSQDRGAGREQYF
TRBV7-6	NA	TRBD2	TRBJ2-3	TGTGCCAGCAGCCAACTGACTAGCGGGAGCACAGATACGCAGTATTTT	CASSQLTSGSTDTQYF
TRBV4-1	medium-sized	NA	TRBJ2-3	TGCGCCAGCAGCCATGGGGCAGGGACAGATACGCAGTATTTT	CASSHGAGTDTQYF
TRBV5-8	once	NA	TRBJ2-7	TGTGCCAGCAGCTTGACAGGGCATACCCTTTACGAGCAGTACTTC	CASSLTGHTLYEQYF
TRBV4-3	once	NA	TRBJ2-6	TGCGCCAGCAGCCAGGGGAGAGCTGGGGCCAACGTCCTGACTTTC	CASSQGRAGANVLTF
TRBV2	NA	TRBD1	TRBJ1-3	TGTGCCAGCAGTTTGGACAGGGGGGACACCATATATTTT	CASSLDRGDTIYF
TRBV7-9	NA	NA	TRBJ2-3	TGTGCCAGCAGCTTAGCGCGGGATACGCAGTATTTT	CASSLARDTQYF
TRBV7-6	NA	TRBD1	TRBJ1-2	TGTGCCAGCAGCTTAGGGGACAGGGGGTTGTTTGGCTACACCTTC	CASSLGDRGLFGYTF
TRBV4-1	NA	NA	TRBJ2-7	TGCGCCAGCAGCCAAGCCCCAGGGAAAAACTACGAGCAGTACTTC	CASSQAPGKNYEQYF